The T cell receptor (beta chain) under discussion was sequenced for a study of brain T cells in children with intractable seizures (dated by TCRdb to 2020 to 2023). Study-level background: As a first screen for immune gene transcripts, resected brain tissue from about 58 pediatric epilepsy surgery cases was run on a NanoString immunology panel. About 70% of the 12 selected surgery cases also had pre-surgery blood sequenced, which left four cases with brain tissue only.

This clone was recorded a few times. Its target antigen remains unknown. It has no much larger one-base neighbor in the sample; base qualities were not kept. The sample's time point label, in plain terms: resected brain tissue, or blood drawn just prior to surgery. The surgery cases with the highest brain T cell transcript signatures were chosen for TCR beta chain sequencing of brain tissue, and also of blood when blood was available. Prior to surgery, the patients had been treated with at least one anti-epileptic drug. TCR-sequenced patients were children with drug-resistant epilepsy due to tuberous sclerosis complex, focal cortical dysplasia, Rasmussen encephalitis or hemimegalencephaly. The brain samples were frozen blocks of fresh, involved tissue resected during epilepsy surgery. Bulk genomic DNA was extracted from unsorted brain tissue and whole blood with the Monarch genomic DNA purification kit.

Overall study results and their limits: Viral specificity was inferred solely from CDR3 sequence similarity, and the HCMV serostatus of the patients was not known. Both public and private clones were found among the top 50 brain clonotypes, and the most abundant public CDR3 in each case closely resembled known HCMV, EBV or influenza A epitope-specific CDR3s. Because pre- and post-surgery blood were sequenced to different depths, clones absent from the pre-surgery sample may reflect undersampling.

The immunoSEQ assay was applied to genomic DNA to generate the TCR beta chain sequences. The paper's processing steps were these. CDR3 sequences not starting with the conserved framework cysteine at position 104 were manually removed. To get clonality, the normalized Shannon's Diversity Index was subtracted from one, giving values from 0 (maximal diversity) to 1 (oligoclonal). Chi-squared comparison-of-proportions tests were used to check whether the frequency of the same CDR3 differed between samples, for example brain versus blood. Public clonotypes were identified through searches of immuneACCESS, and similarity to known antiviral clonotypes was evaluated with the VDJdb browser. As stored in TCRdb, this immuneACCESS dataset retains in-frame rearrangements with V and J assigned. A fraction of the clones does not appear; measured against another copy, unresolved V genes explain less than half of the discrepancy, and the remainder lacks a known reason. For V, J and clone size, that table is used; D and trimming come from the DNA. The sample table lists 7,500 to 8,000 clones, about 73% of them with a count of one. The ten largest make up around 8.3% of the sample.

Including cysteine and phenylalanine, the CDR3 has 11 amino acids. Just the 33-base CDR3 DNA is kept, in frame starting at base 1. Via the germline V gene (reference sequence), CDR1 is MNHNY and CDR2 SVGAGI. V loses 8 bases, J loses 1 base, and the germline ends lie 3 bases apart. This clonotype originated in a boy less than two years old with tuberous sclerosis and intractable seizures. The chain links TRBV6-6 with TRBJ2-1, with no confident D gene call. The sequenced sample was resected brain tissue, obtained at surgery. The DNA sequence is as follows: TGTGCCAGCCAGTCCTACAATGAGCAGTTCTTC. This yields the protein CASQSYNEQFF.